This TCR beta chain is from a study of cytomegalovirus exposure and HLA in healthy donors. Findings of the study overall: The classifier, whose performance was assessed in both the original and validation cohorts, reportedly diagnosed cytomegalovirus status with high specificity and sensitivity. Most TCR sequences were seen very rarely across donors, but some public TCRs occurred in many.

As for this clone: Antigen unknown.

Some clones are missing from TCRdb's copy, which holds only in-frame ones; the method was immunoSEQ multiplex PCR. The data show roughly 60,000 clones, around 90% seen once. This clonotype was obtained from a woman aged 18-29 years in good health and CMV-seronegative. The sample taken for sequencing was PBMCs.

CDR3 residues: CASSLDRAGNEQFF. CDR3 bases: TGTGCCAGCAGTTTGGACAGGGCCGGGAATGAGCAGTTCTTC. V is TRBV6-5 and J is TRBJ2-1, with TRBD1 matching 8 bases. This CDR3 contains 14 residues. Looked up from germline, CDR1 is MNHEY and CDR2 is SVGAGI. Trimming at V came to 4 bases and at J to 7 bases, leaving 6 bases not matched to a gene.